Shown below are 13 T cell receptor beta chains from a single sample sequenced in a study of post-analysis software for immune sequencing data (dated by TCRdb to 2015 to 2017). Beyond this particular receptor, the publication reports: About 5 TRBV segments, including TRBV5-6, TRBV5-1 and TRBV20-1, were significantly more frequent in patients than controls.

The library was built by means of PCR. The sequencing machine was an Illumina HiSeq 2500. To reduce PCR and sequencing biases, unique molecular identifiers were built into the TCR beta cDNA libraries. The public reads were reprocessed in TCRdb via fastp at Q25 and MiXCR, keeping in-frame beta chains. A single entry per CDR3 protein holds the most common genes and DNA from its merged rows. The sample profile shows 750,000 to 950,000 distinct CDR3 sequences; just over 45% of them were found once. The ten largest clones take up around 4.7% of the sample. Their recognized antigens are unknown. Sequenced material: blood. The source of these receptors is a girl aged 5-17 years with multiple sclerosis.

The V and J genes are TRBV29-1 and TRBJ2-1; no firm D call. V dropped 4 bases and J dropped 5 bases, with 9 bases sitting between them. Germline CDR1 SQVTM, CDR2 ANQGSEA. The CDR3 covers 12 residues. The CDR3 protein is CSVAPYDNEQFF. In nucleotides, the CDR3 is TGCAGCGTTGCGCCATATGACAATGAGCAGTTCTTC.

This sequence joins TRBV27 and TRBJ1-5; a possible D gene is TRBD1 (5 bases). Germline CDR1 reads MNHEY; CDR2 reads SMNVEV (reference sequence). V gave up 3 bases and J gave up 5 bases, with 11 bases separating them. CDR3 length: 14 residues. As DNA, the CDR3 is TGTGCCAGCAGTTTTGGGGGGAGCTATCAGCCCCAGCATTTT. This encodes CASSFGGSYQPQHF.

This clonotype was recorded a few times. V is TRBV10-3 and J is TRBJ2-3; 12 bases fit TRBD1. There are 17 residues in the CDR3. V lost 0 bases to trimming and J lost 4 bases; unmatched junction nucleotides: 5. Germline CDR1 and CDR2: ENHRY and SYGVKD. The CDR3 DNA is TGTGCCATCAGTGAGTCCGGGACAGGGGGCACAGCAGATACGCAGTATTTT. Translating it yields CAISESGTGGTADTQYF.

DNA for the CDR3: TGTGCCAGCAGCCTACTAAGCGGTCCCTCCTACAATGAGCAGTTCTTC. It translates to CASSLLSGPSYNEQFF. The gene calls are TRBV7-9 and TRBJ2-1; tentatively, D is TRBD2 (5 bases). CDR1 and CDR2 (germline): SEHNR, FQNEAQ (reference sequence). The V end lost 5 bases, the J end lost 0 bases, and 14 bases lay between the germline ends. This CDR3 region has 16 residues.

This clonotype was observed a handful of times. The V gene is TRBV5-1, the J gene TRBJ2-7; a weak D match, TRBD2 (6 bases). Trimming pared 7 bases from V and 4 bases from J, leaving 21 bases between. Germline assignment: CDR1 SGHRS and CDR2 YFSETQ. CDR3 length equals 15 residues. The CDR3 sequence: CASADSGTLSYEQYF. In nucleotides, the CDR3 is TGCGCCAGCGCCGACTCCGGGACTCTCTCGTACGAGCAGTACTTC. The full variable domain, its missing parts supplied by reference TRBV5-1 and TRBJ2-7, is KAGVTQTPRYLIKTRGQQVTLSCSPISGHRSVSWYQQTPGQGLQFLFEYFSETQRNKGNFPGRFSGRQFSNSRSEMNVSTLELGDSALYLCASADSGTLSYEQYFGPGTRLTVT.

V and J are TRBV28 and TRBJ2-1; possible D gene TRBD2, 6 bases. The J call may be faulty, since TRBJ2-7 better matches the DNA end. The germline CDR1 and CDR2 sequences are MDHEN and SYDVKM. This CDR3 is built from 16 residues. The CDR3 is CASNSGAGRNTYEQYF. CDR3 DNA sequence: TGTGCCAGCAATTCTGGGGCAGGGAGGAACACCTACGAGCAGTACTTC.

DNA of the CDR3: TGCGCCAGCAGCCGCACCGGGGGACAGGGAGACACCGGGGAGCTGTTTTTT. Translation: CASSRTGGQGDTGELFF. The chain uses TRBV4-3 and TRBJ2-2, with 9 bases aligning to TRBD1. The germline V gene has CDR1 LGHNA and CDR2 YSLEER. Unmatched junction bases numbered 9, after V lost 4 bases and J lost 3 bases. The CDR3 has 17 amino acids.

DNA of the CDR3: TGCAGCGTTGAAGACTACATCGCGAACACCGGGGAGCTGTTTTTT. Translated: CSVEDYIANTGELFF. The chain has TRBV29-1 and TRBJ2-2, with D unclear. Germline CDR1 is SQVTM and CDR2 is ANQGSEA. V lost 0 bases, J lost 0 bases, and 8 bases lay in between. This CDR3 comprises 15 residues.

The CDR3 DNA follows: TGCAGCGTTGGGGCAGGGGGCTTCGAGCAGTACTTC. Protein sequence: CSVGAGGFEQYF. The chain recombines TRBV29-1 with TRBJ2-7; 8 positions agree with TRBD1. This CDR3 is built from 12 residues. The germline V gene encodes CDR1 SQVTM and CDR2 ANQGSEA. J was trimmed by 6 bases and V by 4 bases; bases with no gene match: 5.

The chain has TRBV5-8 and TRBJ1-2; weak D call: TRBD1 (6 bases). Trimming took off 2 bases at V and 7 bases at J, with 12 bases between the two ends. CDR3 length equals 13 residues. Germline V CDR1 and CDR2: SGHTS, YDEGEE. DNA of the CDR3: TGTGCCAGCAGCTTTTCGGGGGCGAGTGGCTACACCTTC. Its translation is CASSFSGASGYTF.

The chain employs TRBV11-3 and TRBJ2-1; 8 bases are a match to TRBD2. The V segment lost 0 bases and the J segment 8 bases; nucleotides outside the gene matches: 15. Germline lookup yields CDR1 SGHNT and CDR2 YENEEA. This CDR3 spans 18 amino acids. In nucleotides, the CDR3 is TGTGCCAGCAGCTTAGACCGTATCGGGAGGGAAATGGGCGATGAGCAGTTCTTC. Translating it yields CASSLDRIGREMGDEQFF.

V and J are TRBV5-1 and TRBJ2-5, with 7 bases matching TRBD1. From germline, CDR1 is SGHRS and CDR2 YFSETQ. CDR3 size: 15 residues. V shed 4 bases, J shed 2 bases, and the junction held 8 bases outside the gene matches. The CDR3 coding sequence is TGCGCCAGCAGCCCCCGCCCGGGACAGCAAGAGACCCAGTACTTC. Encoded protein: CASSPRPGQQETQYF. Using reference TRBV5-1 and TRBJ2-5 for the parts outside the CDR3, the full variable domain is KAGVTQTPRYLIKTRGQQVTLSCSPISGHRSVSWYQQTPGQGLQFLFEYFSETQRNKGNFPGRFSGRQFSNSRSEMNVSTLELGDSALYLCASSPRPGQQETQYFGPGTRLLVL.

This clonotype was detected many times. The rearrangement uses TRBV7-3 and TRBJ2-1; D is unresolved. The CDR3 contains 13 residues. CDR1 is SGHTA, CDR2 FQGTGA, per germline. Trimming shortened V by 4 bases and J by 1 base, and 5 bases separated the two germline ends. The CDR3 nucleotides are TGTGCCAGCAGCTCCGGATCCTACAATGAGCAGTTCTTC. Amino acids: CASSSGSYNEQFF.